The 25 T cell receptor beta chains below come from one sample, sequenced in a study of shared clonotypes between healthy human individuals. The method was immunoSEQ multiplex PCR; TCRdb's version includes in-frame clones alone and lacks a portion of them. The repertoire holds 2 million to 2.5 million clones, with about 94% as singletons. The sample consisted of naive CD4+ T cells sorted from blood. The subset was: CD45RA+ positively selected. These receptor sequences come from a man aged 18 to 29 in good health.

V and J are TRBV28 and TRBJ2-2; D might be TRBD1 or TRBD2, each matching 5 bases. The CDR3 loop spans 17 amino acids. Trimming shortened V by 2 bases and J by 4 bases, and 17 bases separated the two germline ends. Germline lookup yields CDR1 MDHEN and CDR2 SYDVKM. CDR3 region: CASSLGRDAPATGELFF. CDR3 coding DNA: TGTGCCAGCAGTTTAGGCAGGGACGCGCCGGCCACCGGGGAGCTGTTTTTT.

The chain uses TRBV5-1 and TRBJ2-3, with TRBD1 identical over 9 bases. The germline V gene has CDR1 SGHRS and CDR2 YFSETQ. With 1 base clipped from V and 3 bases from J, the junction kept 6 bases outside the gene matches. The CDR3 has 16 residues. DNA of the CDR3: TGCGCCAGCAGCTTGACACCGGGACAGGGAACAGATACGCAGTATTTT. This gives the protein CASSLTPGQGTDTQYF.

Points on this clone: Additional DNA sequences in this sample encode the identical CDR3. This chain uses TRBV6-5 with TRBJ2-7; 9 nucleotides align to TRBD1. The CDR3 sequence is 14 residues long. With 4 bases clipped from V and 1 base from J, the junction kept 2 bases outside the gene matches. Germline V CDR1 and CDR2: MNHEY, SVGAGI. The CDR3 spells CASSSGTGSYEQYF. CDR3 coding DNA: TGTGCCAGCAGTTCCGGGACAGGGTCCTACGAGCAGTACTTC.

Here the CDR3 reads CASSPSGYTEAFF. CDR3 nucleotides: TGTGCCAGTAGTCCTTCTGGGTACACTGAAGCTTTCTTT. V and J are TRBV19 and TRBJ1-1; D unresolved. V was pared by 5 bases and J by 3 bases, with 10 bases between. The CDR3 covers 13 residues. Germline V CDR1 and CDR2: LNHDA, SQIVND (reference sequence).

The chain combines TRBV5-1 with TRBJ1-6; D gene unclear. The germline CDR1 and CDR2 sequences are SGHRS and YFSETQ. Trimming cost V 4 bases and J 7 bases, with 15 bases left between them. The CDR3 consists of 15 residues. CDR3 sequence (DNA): TGCGCCAGCAGCCTTAGCAACATTGGCAATTCACCCCTCCACTTT. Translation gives CASSLSNIGNSPLHF.

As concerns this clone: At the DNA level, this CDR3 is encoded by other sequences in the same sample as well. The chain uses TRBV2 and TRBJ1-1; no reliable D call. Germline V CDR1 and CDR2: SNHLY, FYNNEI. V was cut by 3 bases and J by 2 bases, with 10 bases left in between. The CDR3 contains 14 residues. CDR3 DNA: TGTGCCAGCAGTGAGGCAGGACCCAACACTGAAGCTTTCTTT. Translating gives CASSEAGPNTEAFF.

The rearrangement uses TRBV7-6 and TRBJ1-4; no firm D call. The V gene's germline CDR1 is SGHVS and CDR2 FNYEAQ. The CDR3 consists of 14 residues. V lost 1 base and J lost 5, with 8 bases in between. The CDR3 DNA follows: TGTGCCAGCAGCTTAGGCGGGCAGAATGAAAAACTGTTTTTT. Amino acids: CASSLGGQNEKLFF.

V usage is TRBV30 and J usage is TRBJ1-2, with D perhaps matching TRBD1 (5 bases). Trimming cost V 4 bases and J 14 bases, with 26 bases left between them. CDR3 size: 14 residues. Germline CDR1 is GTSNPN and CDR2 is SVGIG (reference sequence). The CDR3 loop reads CAWTVGAIPAHYTF. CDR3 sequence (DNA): TGTGCCTGGACAGTAGGGGCCATACCTGCCCACTATACCTTC.

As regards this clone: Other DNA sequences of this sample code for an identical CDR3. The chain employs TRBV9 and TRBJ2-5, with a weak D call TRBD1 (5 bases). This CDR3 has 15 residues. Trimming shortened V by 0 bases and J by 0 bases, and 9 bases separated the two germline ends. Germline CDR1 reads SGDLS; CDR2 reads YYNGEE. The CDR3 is CASSVGAGNQETQYF. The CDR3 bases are TGTGCCAGCAGCGTAGGGGCAGGGAACCAAGAGACCCAGTACTTC.

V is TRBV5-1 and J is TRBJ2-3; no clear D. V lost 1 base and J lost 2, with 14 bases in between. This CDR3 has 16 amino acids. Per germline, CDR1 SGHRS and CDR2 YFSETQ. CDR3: CASSLKGGDPTDTQYF. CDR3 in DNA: TGCGCCAGCAGCTTGAAGGGTGGTGACCCCACAGATACGCAGTATTTT.

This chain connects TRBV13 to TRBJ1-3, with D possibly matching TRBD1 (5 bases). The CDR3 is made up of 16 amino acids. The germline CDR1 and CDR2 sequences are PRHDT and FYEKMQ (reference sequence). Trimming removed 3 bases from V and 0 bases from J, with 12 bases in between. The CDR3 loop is CASSLYRRSSGNTIYF. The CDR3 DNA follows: TGTGCCAGCAGCTTGTACAGGAGAAGCTCTGGAAACACCATATATTTT.

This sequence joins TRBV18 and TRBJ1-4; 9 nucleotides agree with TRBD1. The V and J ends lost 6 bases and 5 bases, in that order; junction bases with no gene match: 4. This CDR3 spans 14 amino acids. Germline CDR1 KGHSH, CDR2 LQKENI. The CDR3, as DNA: TGTGCCAGCTCCCTCGGGACAGGGAATGAAAAACTGTTTTTT. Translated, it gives CASSLGTGNEKLFF. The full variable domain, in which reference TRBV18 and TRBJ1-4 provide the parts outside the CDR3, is NAGVMQNPRHLVRRRGQEARLRCSPMKGHSHVYWYRQLPEEGLKFMVYLQKENIIDESGMPKERFSAEFPKEGPSILRIQQVVRGDSAAYFCASSLGTGNEKLFFGSGTQLSVL.

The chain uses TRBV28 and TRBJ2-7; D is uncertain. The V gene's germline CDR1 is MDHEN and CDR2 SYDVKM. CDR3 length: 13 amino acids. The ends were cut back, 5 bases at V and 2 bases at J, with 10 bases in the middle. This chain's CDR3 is CASSGGAPYEQYF. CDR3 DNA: TGTGCCAGCAGTGGCGGAGCCCCCTACGAGCAGTACTTC.

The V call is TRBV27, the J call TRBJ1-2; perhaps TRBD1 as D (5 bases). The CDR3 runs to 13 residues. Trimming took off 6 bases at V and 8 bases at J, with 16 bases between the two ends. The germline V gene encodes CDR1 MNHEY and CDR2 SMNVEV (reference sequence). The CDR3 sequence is CASSPGAGGGYTF. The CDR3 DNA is TGTGCCAGCAGCCCTGGGGCGGGCGGAGGCTACACCTTC.

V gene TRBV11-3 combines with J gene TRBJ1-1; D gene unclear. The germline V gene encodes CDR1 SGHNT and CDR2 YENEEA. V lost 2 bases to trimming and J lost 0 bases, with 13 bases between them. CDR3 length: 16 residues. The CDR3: CASSLSREVMNTEAFF. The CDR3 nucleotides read TGTGCCAGCAGCTTATCTAGGGAGGTGATGAACACTGAAGCTTTCTTT.

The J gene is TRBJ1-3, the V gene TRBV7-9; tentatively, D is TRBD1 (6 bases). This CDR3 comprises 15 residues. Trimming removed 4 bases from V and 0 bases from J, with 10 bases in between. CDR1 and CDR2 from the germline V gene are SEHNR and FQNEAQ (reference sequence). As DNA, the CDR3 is TGTGCCAGCAGCTCAACAGGGTACTCTGGAAACACCATATATTTT. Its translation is CASSSTGYSGNTIYF.

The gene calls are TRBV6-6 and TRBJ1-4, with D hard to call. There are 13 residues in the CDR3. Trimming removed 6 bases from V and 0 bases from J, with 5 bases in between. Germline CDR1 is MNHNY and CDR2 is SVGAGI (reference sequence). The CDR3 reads CASSLTTNEKLFF. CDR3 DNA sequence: TGTGCCAGCAGCCTAACAACTAATGAAAAACTGTTTTTT.

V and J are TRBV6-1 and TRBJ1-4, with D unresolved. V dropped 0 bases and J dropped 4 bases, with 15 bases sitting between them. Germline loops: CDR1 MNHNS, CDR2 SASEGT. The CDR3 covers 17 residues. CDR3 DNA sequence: TGTGCCAGCAGTGAAGCTAAGGAAAGGGTCAGTAATGAAAAACTGTTTTTT. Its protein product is CASSEAKERVSNEKLFF.

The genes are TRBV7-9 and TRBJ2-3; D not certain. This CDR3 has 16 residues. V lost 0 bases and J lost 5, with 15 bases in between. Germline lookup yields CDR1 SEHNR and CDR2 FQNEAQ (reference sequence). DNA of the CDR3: TGTGCCAGCAGCTTAGCGGAGCTCCAACGCGGAGATACGCAGTATTTT. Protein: CASSLAELQRGDTQYF. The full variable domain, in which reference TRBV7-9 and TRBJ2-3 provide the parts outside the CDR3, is DTGVSQNPRHKITKRGQNVTFRCDPISEHNRLYWYRQTLGQGPEFLTYFQNEAQLEKSRLLSDRFSAERPKGSFSTLEIQRTEQGDSAMYLCASSLAELQRGDTQYFGPGTRLTVL.

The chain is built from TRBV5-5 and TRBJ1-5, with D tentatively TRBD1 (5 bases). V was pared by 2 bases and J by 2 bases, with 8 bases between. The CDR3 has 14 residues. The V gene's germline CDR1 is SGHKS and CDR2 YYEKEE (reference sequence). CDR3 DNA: TGTGCCAGCAGCTTCTCACAGGGCAATCAGCCCCAGCATTTT. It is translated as CASSFSQGNQPQHF.

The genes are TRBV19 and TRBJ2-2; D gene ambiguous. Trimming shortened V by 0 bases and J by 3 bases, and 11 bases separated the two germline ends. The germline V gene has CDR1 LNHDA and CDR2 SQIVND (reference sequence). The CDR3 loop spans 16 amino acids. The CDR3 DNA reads TGTGCCAGTAGTATAGATCACTCAGGATACACCGGGGAGCTGTTTTTT. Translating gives CASSIDHSGYTGELFF. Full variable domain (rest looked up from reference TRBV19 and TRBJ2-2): DGGITQSPKYLFRKEGQNVTLSCEQNLNHDAMYWYRQDPGQGLRLIYYSQIVNDFQKGDIAEGYSVSREKKESFPLTVTSAQKNPTAFYLCASSIDHSGYTGELFFGEGSRLTVL.

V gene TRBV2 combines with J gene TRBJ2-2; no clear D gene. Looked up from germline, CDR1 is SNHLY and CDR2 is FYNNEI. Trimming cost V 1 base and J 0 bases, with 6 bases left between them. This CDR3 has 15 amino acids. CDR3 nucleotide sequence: TGTGCCAGCAGTGAAGGGGTACCGAACACCGGGGAGCTGTTTTTT. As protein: CASSEGVPNTGELFF.

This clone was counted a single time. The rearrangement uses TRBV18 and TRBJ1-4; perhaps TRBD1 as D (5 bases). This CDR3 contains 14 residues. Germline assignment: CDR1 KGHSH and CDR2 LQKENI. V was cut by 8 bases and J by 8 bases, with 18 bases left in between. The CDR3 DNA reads TGTGCCAGCACTCGAACGCAGGGCGAAGAAAAACTGTTTTTT. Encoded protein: CASTRTQGEEKLFF.

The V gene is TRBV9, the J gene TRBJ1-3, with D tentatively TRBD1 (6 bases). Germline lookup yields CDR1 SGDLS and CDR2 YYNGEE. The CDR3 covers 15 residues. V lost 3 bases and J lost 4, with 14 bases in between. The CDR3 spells CASSALGGQGNTIYF. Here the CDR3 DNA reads TGTGCCAGCAGCGCACTCGGGGGGCAAGGAAACACCATATATTTT.

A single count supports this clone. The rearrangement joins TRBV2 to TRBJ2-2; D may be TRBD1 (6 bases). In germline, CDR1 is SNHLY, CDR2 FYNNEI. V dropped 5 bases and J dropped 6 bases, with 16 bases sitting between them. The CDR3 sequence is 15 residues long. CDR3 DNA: TGTGCCAGCAGTCCCGGAAGGGCAGGGGCCGGGGAGCTGTTTTTT. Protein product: CASSPGRAGAGELFF.